These 15 T cell receptor beta chains originate from one sample sequenced in a study of graft-versus-host responses after intestinal transplantation. Produced via immunoSEQ multiplex PCR; TCRdb's table is partial and in-frame only. The sample records 95,000 to 110,000 clones, about 90% being singletons. Their antigens are not known. Material: unstimulated CD4+ T cells sorted from spleen or lymph node cells, obtained before intestinal transplant. These receptors originate from a human donor who received an intestinal transplant.

The gene calls are TRBV9 and TRBJ1-2; TRBD1 might be the D (6 bases). Trimming removed 5 bases at V and 6 bases at J, with 14 bases between. This CDR3 region has 13 residues. Germline loops: CDR1 SGDLS, CDR2 YYNGEE. DNA of the CDR3: TGTGCCAGCAGTCTCCGGGACAAGGATGGCTACACCTTC. It codes for CASSLRDKDGYTF.

V usage is TRBV7-6 and J usage is TRBJ2-1, with D possibly matching TRBD2 (5 bases). This CDR3 is built from 12 residues. In germline, CDR1 is SGHVS, CDR2 FNYEAQ. Trimming left V 5 bases short and J 7 bases short, with 9 bases between. CDR3 nucleotide sequence: TGTGCCAGCAGCCCACAGCGGAATGAGCAGTTCTTC. It encodes CASSPQRNEQFF. The full variable domain, its missing parts supplied by reference TRBV7-6 and TRBJ2-1, is GAGVSQSPRYKVTKRGQDVALRCDPISGHVSLYWYRQALGQGPEFLTYFNYEAQQDKSGLPNDRFSAERPEGSISTLTIQRTEQRDSAMYRCASSPQRNEQFFGPGTRLTVL.

The chain recombines TRBV19 with TRBJ1-5, with D hard to call. This CDR3 is built from 16 residues. V was trimmed by 7 bases and J by 0 bases, leaving 16 bases between them. The germline V gene encodes CDR1 LNHDA and CDR2 SQIVND (reference sequence). CDR3 nucleotide sequence: TGTGCCAGTACCACATCCCCGTCTCATAGCAATCAGCCCCAGCATTTT. This gives the protein CASTTSPSHSNQPQHF.

This chain joins TRBV2 and TRBJ2-5; 10 positions agree with TRBD1. TRBJ2-7 explains the end of the DNA better; the J call may be wrong. Germline loops: CDR1 SNHLY, CDR2 FYNNEI. This CDR3 has 14 amino acids. The CDR3 loop reads CASSWDRGSYEQYF. In DNA form, the CDR3 reads TGTGCCAGCAGTTGGGACAGGGGATCCTACGAGCAGTACTTC.

J is TRBJ2-1 and V is TRBV27; 10 bases are shared with TRBD2. CDR1 is MNHEY and CDR2 is SMNVEV in the germline V gene (reference sequence). The CDR3 consists of 15 residues. Losses at the gene ends were 3 bases for V and 4 bases for J; bases not matched to a gene: 3. The CDR3, as DNA: TGTGCCAGCAGTTTGCGGACTAGCGGTTACAATGAGCAGTTCTTC. Its protein is CASSLRTSGYNEQFF.

This clone appeared once. The chain uses TRBV5-1 and TRBJ1-2; D is uncertain. The CDR3 runs 12 residues. Germline V lookup: CDR1 SGHRS, CDR2 YFSETQ. Trimming pared 4 bases from V and 4 bases from J, leaving 8 bases between. The CDR3 sequence: CASSGLGYGYTF. CDR3 bases: TGCGCCAGCAGCGGACTGGGCTATGGCTACACCTTC.

This rearrangement joins TRBV11-2 to TRBJ1-1, with D unresolved. Per the germline V gene, CDR1 is SGHAT and CDR2 is FQNNGV. The germline V and J ends were trimmed by 3 bases and 0 bases, with 11 bases remaining between them. This CDR3 spans 15 amino acids. The DNA for the CDR3 is TGTGCCAGCAGCTTCAGTGGTCTGATGAACACTGAAGCTTTCTTT. It translates to CASSFSGLMNTEAFF.

J is TRBJ2-1 and V is TRBV4-1, with D tentatively TRBD2 (6 bases). V dropped 4 bases and J dropped 7 bases, with 11 bases sitting between them. CDR3 size: 13 residues. Per germline, CDR1 MGHRA and CDR2 YSYEKL. CDR3 residues: CASSLGLYNEQFF. The CDR3 DNA follows: TGCGCCAGCAGCCTGGGACTTTATAATGAGCAGTTCTTC.

The chain joins TRBV15 to TRBJ2-5, with D unresolved. Germline CDR1 reads LNHNV; CDR2 reads YYDKDF (reference sequence). This CDR3 comprises 12 residues. V shed 1 base and J shed 4 bases, with 4 bases lying between them. CDR3 protein: CATSRVGETQYF. CDR3 in DNA: TGTGCCACCAGCAGAGTTGGAGAGACCCAGTACTTC.

The V and J genes are TRBV4-2 and TRBJ1-2; maybe TRBD1 (5 bases). The CDR3 covers 14 residues. Germline V gives CDR1 LGHNA, CDR2 YNFKEQ. V was clipped by 5 bases and J by 7 bases, with 17 bases between them. The CDR3 DNA follows: TGTGCCAGCAGCACTAGCCCGGGGCAAGGTGGCTACACCTTC. Residues: CASSTSPGQGGYTF.

The rearrangement uses TRBV18 and TRBJ1-3; no definite D call. V dropped 1 base and J dropped 0 bases, with 10 bases sitting between them. Germline V CDR1 and CDR2: KGHSH, LQKENI. The CDR3 sequence is 16 residues long. Written as DNA, the CDR3 is TGTGCCAGCTCACCACTCGGCAGTTCCTCTGGAAACACCATATATTTT. Protein: CASSPLGSSSGNTIYF.

The CDR3 sequence is CASCPQSTDTQYF. In DNA, the CDR3 is TGTGCCAGCTGCCCCCAGAGCACAGATACGCAGTATTTT. The chain couples TRBV7-9 to TRBJ2-3; D remains ambiguous. There are 13 residues in the CDR3. Trimming stripped 8 bases from V and 0 bases from J, with 9 bases between. Germline V lookup: CDR1 SEHNR, CDR2 FQNEAQ (reference sequence).

This chain joins TRBV2 and TRBJ2-7; possible D gene TRBD2, 7 bases. Germline CDR1 and CDR2: SNHLY and FYNNEI. The CDR3 covers 14 residues. Trimming took off 4 bases at V and 6 bases at J, with 16 bases between the two ends. The CDR3 sequence: CASSGRLAGVEQYF. The CDR3 region has the DNA TGTGCCAGCAGTGGGAGACTAGCAGGGGTCGAGCAGTACTTC.

The chain links TRBV27 to TRBJ2-7, with D perhaps matching TRBD1 (5 bases). The CDR3 totals 17 residues. Trimming took off 4 bases at V and 0 bases at J, with 19 bases between the two ends. Looked up from germline, CDR1 is MNHEY and CDR2 is SMNVEV (reference sequence). The CDR3 is CASSSKLTGTTSYEQYF. CDR3 DNA: TGTGCCAGCAGTTCTAAACTTACAGGTACCACCTCCTACGAGCAGTACTTC.

The chain combines TRBV14 with TRBJ2-5; 12 nucleotides align to TRBD2. The CDR3 extends over 17 amino acids. CDR1 and CDR2 from the germline V gene are SGHDN and FVKESK. J was trimmed by 4 bases and V by 0 bases; bases with no gene match: 6. The CDR3 sequence is CASSQDVGLAGIETQYF. For the CDR3, the DNA is TGTGCCAGCAGCCAAGATGTCGGACTAGCGGGAATAGAGACCCAGTACTTC.